The 3 T cell receptor beta chains below were found in one sample sequenced in a study of OX40 agonist ivuxolimab in advanced cancers. Here immunoSEQ multiplex PCR was the method, and the copy in TCRdb shows in-frame clones only, minus some. The sample consists of 50,000 to 75,000 clones, 80% to 90% of them appearing once. Sample: CD4+ or CD8+ T cells sorted from blood, taken in a trial of the OX40 agonist ivuxolimab. These receptors came from an adult with an advanced solid tumor such as melanoma, head and neck, liver or kidney cancer.

CDR3 DNA sequence: TGTGCCACCAGCTTGATAGGGGGAGCGGTCTACGAGCAGTACTTC. As protein: CATSLIGGAVYEQYF. V and J are TRBV15 and TRBJ2-7; possible D gene TRBD1, 6 bases. There are 15 residues in the CDR3. Trimming took off 5 bases at V and 3 bases at J, with 17 bases between the two ends. Germline-derived CDR1 and CDR2 are LNHNV and YYDKDF (reference sequence).

This rearrangement joins TRBV6-1 to TRBJ2-7; 7 positions match TRBD1. This CDR3 is built from 13 residues. Germline CDR1 reads MNHNS; CDR2 reads SASEGT. J gave up 4 bases and V 1 base, and 1 base lay outside the gene matches. The CDR3 region is CASSEEQGYEQYF. The CDR3 DNA reads as TGTGCCAGCAGTGAAGAACAGGGGTACGAGCAGTACTTC.

V usage is TRBV7-8 and J usage is TRBJ2-7; TRBD1 is a possible D gene (5 bases). Germline V lookup: CDR1 SGHVS, CDR2 FQNEAQ. The CDR3 runs to 15 residues. V was shortened by 4 bases and J by 2 bases, with 15 bases between the two germline ends. CDR3 bases: TGTGCCAGCAGCTCCACGCAGGGTTTGGCCTACGAGCAGTACTTC. This gives the protein CASSSTQGLAYEQYF.